Sequencing of this T cell receptor (beta chain) was carried out in a study of human T cells and chemical hapten exposure (dated by TCRdb to about 2021). Some background on the complete study: For sensitization, 2% DPC in acetone was applied to a 2 cm by 2 cm area of upper inner arm skin. Throughout the roughly 24-week study period, patients were also given weekly therapeutic DPC doses on the scalp. Patch testing was performed on the upper back with Finn chambers containing 0.01% DPC, and the patch tests were scored after 6 days according to International Contact Dermatitis Research Group standards. The mostly female patient cohort included alopecia areata with under or over 50% scalp involvement, alopecia totalis and alopecia universalis. Libraries were pooled for sequencing, and variation in per-sample TCR yields was attributed mainly to small differences in library volumes within the pool. Peripheral blood TCR repertoire changes were tracked in vivo in alopecia patients during primary and secondary sensitization to the hapten diphenylcyclopropenone (DPC). Blood samples were taken from patients before sensitization (week 0) and at 2, 6 and about 24 weeks after DPC sensitization. Approximately 28 alopecia patients gave blood for TCR sequencing at one to four time points (pre-sensitization, 2, 6 and 24 weeks). Results the study describes overall, beyond this receptor: DPC sensitization did not change how many TCRs were above 1 in 1000 frequency, and no evidence was found of alterations in global repertoire structure. Repeated subsampling changed both the strength of the expansion versus patch-test correlation and the threshold at which that correlation became significant. Compared with pre-sensitization or healthy control sets, expanded TCRs formed significantly more large CDR3 similarity clusters, which is consistent with antigen-driven responses. All patients had alopecia, a presumed autoimmune disease, so their immune response might differ from that of healthy individuals. The number of PT1 expanded TCRs positively correlated with patch test score, significant at thresholds 8, 16 and 32 but not 4.

The library relied on RACE. Instrument on record: NextSeq 500. During library preparation, unique molecular identifiers were attached to individual cDNA molecules so that TCRs could be counted quantitatively and reproducibly. Each blood RNA sample was used to sequence both TCR alpha and TCR beta chains. The original methods were these. The median number of TCRs per sample was 95,638, ranging from about 20,000 to 700,000. V, J and CDR3 annotation of the TCR reads was carried out using the Decombinator software suite. Every sample was subsampled to the same number of TCRs (28,000) for the PS versus PT1 abundance plots. Expanded TCRs were defined as absent before sensitization and observed at least eight times at the 2-week time point. TCRdb trimmed the raw reads at Q25, called clones with MiXCR and kept productive beta chains. Rows are combined by CDR3 protein, so each entry shows the most common genes and DNA. Clone size and V and J calls follow TCRdb, not the original study. This sample is represented by around 150,000 distinct CDR3 sequences; 25% to 30% of them were singletons. The ten top clones hold 2.1% of the sample.

The CDR3 runs 14 residues from the cysteine to the phenylalanine. Only the CDR3 DNA stays, 42 bases, in frame from base 1. From the germline V gene, CDR1 is SGHRS and CDR2 is YFSETQ. V is cut by 0 bases and J by 4 bases, and the space between the germline ends is 8 bases. With respect to this clonotype: What this receptor recognizes is not known. No much larger clonotype is one base removed from it; base qualities were not supplied.

Taken with the paper, the label for time point translates to: patch test 3, about 24 weeks after DPC sensitization. According to the study, the label for this sample's treatment or condition signals: therapeutic diphenylcyclopropenone sensitization with weekly scalp DPC. At every patch-test visit, the blood draw took place before the patch test was put on. Patients were considered eligible if aged 18 to 70, diagnosed with alopecia and deemed suitable for DPC therapy, and patients were excluded if pregnant. Total RNA was isolated from unfractionated whole blood collected in Tempus Blood RNA tubes. The TCR was taken from a woman between 18 and 30 years old with alopecia areata. Some clones in this sample may be carry-over from other donors' samples. This chain is built from TRBV5-1 and TRBJ2-1; a tentative D call is TRBD1 (5 bases match). The sequenced sample was whole blood, obtained in connection with sensitization to the hapten diphenylcyclopropenone (DPC). The CDR3 in this case is CASSLDRRYNEQFF. In nucleotide form, the sequence is TGCGCCAGCAGCTTGGACAGGAGATACAATGAGCAGTTCTTC.